Listed here are 7 T cell receptor beta chains from one sample, sequenced in a study of a mutant IDH1 vaccine in newly diagnosed glioma. Measured with immunoSEQ multiplex PCR; TCRdb has only the in-frame clones, and not every one. The sample lists about 44,000 clones; 80% to 85% were seen once. These receptors' targets are unknown. Time point reported: week 35, safety follow-up. Every single dose of the vaccine, 300 ug of mutant IDH1 20-mer peptide, came with topical imiquimod. This specimen consisted of PBMCs, obtained from a glioma patient whose treatment included an IDH1 peptide vaccine. The receptors stem from a woman aged 40 to 50 with glioma. Some clones in this sample may be carry-over from other donors' samples.

V and J are TRBV2 and TRBJ2-3, with 7 bases matching TRBD2. The germline V gene has CDR1 SNHLY and CDR2 FYNNEI. Trimming took 9 bases from V and 5 from J; bases not matched to a gene: 8. The CDR3 totals 13 residues. This chain's CDR3 is CASRGEWGDTQYF. The CDR3 DNA reads TGTGCCAGTCGGGGGGAATGGGGAGATACGCAGTATTTT.

This clone turned up a few times. The chain recombines TRBV6-5 with TRBJ2-2, with D possibly TRBD1 on 5 matching bases. This CDR3 has 14 amino acids. Germline V gene data show CDR1 as MNHEY and CDR2 as SVGAGI. The V end was cut by 6 bases, the J end by 5 bases, with 13 bases between. CDR3 nucleotide sequence: TGTGCCAGCAGCTACCGCAGGGCGACCGGGGAGCTGTTTTTT. Amino acids: CASSYRRATGELFF.

The J gene is TRBJ1-1, the V gene TRBV9; no definite D call. Germline V gives CDR1 SGDLS, CDR2 YYNGEE. Between the trimmed V and J ends, which lost 3 bases and 4 bases, there was a span of 16 bases. The CDR3 is 15 residues long. This chain's CDR3 is CASSGGSGVGTEAFF. DNA of the CDR3: TGTGCCAGCAGCGGGGGTTCGGGCGTTGGCACTGAAGCTTTCTTT. Full variable domain (rest looked up from reference TRBV9 and TRBJ1-1): DSGVTQTPKHLITATGQRVTLRCSPRSGDLSVYWYQQSLDQGLQFLIQYYNGEERAKGNILERFSAQQFPDLHSELNLSSLELGDSALYFCASSGGSGVGTEAFFGQGTRLTVV.

This clone came up a few times. This chain links TRBV19 with TRBJ2-7; either TRBD1 or TRBD2 may fit D (5 bases each). V was trimmed by 3 bases and J by 2 bases, leaving 11 bases between them. This CDR3 is built from 14 residues. Germline V gives CDR1 LNHDA, CDR2 SQIVND (reference sequence). CDR3 region: CASSIREGPYEQYF. For the CDR3, the DNA is TGTGCCAGTAGTATTCGAGAGGGACCCTACGAGCAGTACTTC.

This sequence joins TRBV4-1 and TRBJ2-5; D ambiguous. The V end was cut by 2 bases, the J end by 5 bases, with 6 bases between. Germline CDR1 reads MGHRA; CDR2 reads YSYEKL. CDR3 length: 12 amino acids. The CDR3: CASSQSGETQYF. The CDR3 nucleotides read TGCGCCAGCAGCCAATCAGGCGAGACCCAGTACTTC.

This chain links TRBV10-3 with TRBJ1-5; D is unresolved. Germline V gives CDR1 ENHRY, CDR2 SYGVKD. The CDR3 runs 11 residues. V shed 8 bases and J shed 8 bases, with 10 bases lying between them. The CDR3 region is CAIGRLKPQHF. CDR3 DNA: TGTGCCATCGGAAGGCTTAAGCCCCAGCATTTT.

This chain uses TRBV7-9 with TRBJ2-3; D gene uncertain. V was trimmed by 3 bases and J by 0 bases, leaving 10 bases between them. CDR1 and CDR2 from the germline V gene are SEHNR and FQNEAQ (reference sequence). The length of the CDR3 is 15 residues. The CDR3 loop reads CASSFRTESTDTQYF. DNA for the CDR3: TGTGCCAGCAGCTTCCGGACCGAAAGCACAGATACGCAGTATTTT.